The 11 T cell receptor beta chains listed next were all sequenced from one sample in a study of tissue T cells after allogeneic stem cell transplantation (dated by TCRdb to 2021 to 2024). The sample's time point label is to be understood as: mouse harvest day 7 after allogeneic transplant. Each mouse graft, delivered by tail vein injection, combined 10^6 splenic CD5+ T cells with 10^7 T-cell-depleted bone marrow cells. The library was prepared using the immunoSEQ multiplex PCR assay. TCRdb's version of the immuneACCESS table is confined to in-frame rearrangements and falls short of the full clone set. An unresolved V gene accounts for under half of the shortfall where checked; the remainder is of unknown origin. The sample contains about 9,000 clones, 45% of them found a single time. The ten largest clones represent about 7.2% of the sample. Source material: gut tissue. The receptors were gathered from a female BALB/c mouse given C57BL/6 T cells with graft-versus-host disease after an allogeneic hematopoietic cell transplant.

A remark on this clone: Any gene name here is a mouse gene name. The read terminates 1 residue before the CDR3 end, so the remaining end is supplied by the germline J gene. V and J are TRBV3 and TRBJ1-1; a possible D gene is TRBD1 (5 bases). From germline, CDR1 is SNHLY and CDR2 FYNGKV (reference sequence). V was clipped by 3 bases and J by 0 bases, with 8 bases between them. The CDR3 sequence is 14 residues long. The CDR3 sequence: CASSFPGQNTEVFF. The DNA read from the CDR3 is TGTGCCAGCAGCTTCCCGGGACAGAACACAGAAGTCTTC.

Concerning this clone: The gene names here belong to mouse. The read falls 1 residue short of the CDR3 end, and the missing part is taken from the germline J gene. This chain links TRBV1 with TRBJ2-1; D assignment may be TRBD1 or TRBD2 (5 bases each). Germline assignment: CDR1 NSQYPW and CDR2 LRSPGD (reference sequence). The CDR3 is made up of 14 amino acids. With 6 bases removed from V and 2 bases from J, the gap between germline ends came to 11 bases. CDR3: CTCRRAGDYAEQFF. CDR3 DNA (partial): TGCACCTGCAGGCGGGCGGGGGACTATGCTGAGCAGTTC.

This clone ranks as medium-sized. Gene names are the mouse ones. The sequenced fragment ends 1 residue before the CDR3 boundary, so the rest is inferred from the germline J gene. Other DNA sequences within the sample encode an identical CDR3. This sequence joins TRBV26 and TRBJ1-4; no definite D call. V was shortened by 3 bases and J by 4 bases, with 6 bases between the two germline ends. CDR1 is KGHPV and CDR2 is FQNQEV in the germline V gene (reference sequence). The CDR3 spans 13 residues. The CDR3 sequence is CASSLRSNERLFF. The CDR3 DNA, read in part, is TGTGCCAGCAGTCTAAGAAGCAACGAAAGATTATTT.

Judged by abundance, this clone is medium-sized (0.01 to 0.1%). Gene names denote mouse genes. CDR3 protein: CASSQSYEQYF. Partial CDR3 DNA: TGTGCCAGCAGCCAATCCTATGAACAGTAC. This chain joins TRBV5 and TRBJ2-7; no definite D call. The read stops 1 residue short of the end of the CDR3; the missing end is completed from the germline J gene. Germline CDR1 is LGHNA and CDR2 is YNLKQL (reference sequence). The V gene lost 2 bases and the J gene lost 1 base, with 0 bases spanning the gap. CDR3 size: 11 residues.

As to this clone: Gene names and germline refer to mouse. The CDR3 extends 1 residue past the end of the read, so its final part is completed from the germline J gene. The chain uses TRBV1 and TRBJ1-3; 7 positions agree with TRBD1. Trimming cost V 3 bases and J 2 bases; bases outside gene matches: 4. Germline V gene lookup returns CDR1 NSQYPW and CDR2 LRSPGD (reference sequence). There are 15 residues in the CDR3. The CDR3: CTCSAGQGAGNTLYF. The DNA read from the CDR3 is TGCACCTGCAGTGCGGGTCAGGGGGCTGGAAATACGCTCTAT.

This clone was counted a few times. Germline and genes: mouse. The missing CDR3 end, 1 residue past where the read stops, is filled in from the germline J gene. V gene TRBV19 combines with J gene TRBJ2-1; 8 bases map to TRBD1. Germline V lookup: CDR1 FNHDT, CDR2 SITEND (reference sequence). The CDR3 extends over 15 amino acids. V shed 0 bases, J shed 4 bases, and the junction held 3 bases outside the gene matches. The CDR3 protein is CASSIGDRGYAEQFF. Incomplete CDR3 DNA: TGTGCCAGCAGTATAGGAGACAGGGGTTATGCTGAGCAGTTC.

Comments on this clone: Genes and germline come from the mouse. The read ends 1 residue before the CDR3 terminus; that terminus is restored from the germline J gene. J is TRBJ2-5 and V is TRBV13-2, with 9 bases identical to TRBD1. Germline values: CDR1 NNHNN, CDR2 SYGAGS (reference sequence). The CDR3 length is 14 residues. The ends lost 6 bases at V and 5 bases at J; junction bases unmatched: 7. CDR3 amino acids: CASVTGTGRDTQYF. The sequenced part of the CDR3 DNA is TGTGCCAGCGTCACCGGGACAGGGAGAGACACCCAGTAC.

Comments on this clone: Gene names and germline refer to mouse. The read terminates 1 residue ahead of where the CDR3 ends, so the germline J gene completes it. V usage is TRBV13-2 and J usage is TRBJ2-7; D is unresolved. V dropped 3 bases and J dropped 6 bases, with 4 bases sitting between them. The CDR3 totals 10 residues. Germline V gives CDR1 NNHNN, CDR2 SYGAGS (reference sequence). The sequenced part of the CDR3 DNA is TGTGCCAGCGGTGGAAGTGAACAGTAC. Its translation: CASGGSEQY. The CDR3, in full, reads CASGGSEQYF.

Of note for this clone: Genes here carry mouse names. The CDR3 end is not reached by the read, which stops 1 residue before it; the germline J gene fills it in. The V and J genes are TRBV26 and TRBJ2-3, with TRBD2 identical over 11 bases. This CDR3 spans 16 amino acids. V trimming: 4 bases; J trimming: 0 bases; junction bases outside the gene matches: 3. Germline V gives CDR1 KGHPV, CDR2 FQNQEV (reference sequence). The CDR3 spells CASSRTGGSSAETLYF. The CDR3 DNA, read in part, is TGTGCCAGCAGTCGGACTGGGGGGTCTAGTGCAGAAACGCTGTAT.

As regards this clone: The listed genes are named as in mouse. The CDR3 end is not reached by the read, which stops 1 residue before it; the germline J gene fills it in. The chain carries TRBV23 and TRBJ1-6; the D call in the table, TRBD1, was not verified against the DNA. TRBJ1-6 is given ORF status, its function remaining uncertain. In germline, CDR1 is KGHTA, CDR2 FQNQQP. The CDR3 has 16 amino acids. The sequenced part of the CDR3 DNA is TGCTCCAGCAGTCCGGGGACAGGGACCTATAATTCGCCCCTCTAC. Translation: CSSSPGTGTYNSPLY. The whole CDR3 is CSSSPGTGTYNSPLYF.

About this clone itself: Gene and germline names: mouse. The read ends 1 residue shy of where the CDR3 ends; the end is completed using the germline J gene. J is TRBJ1-5 and V is TRBV16, with 9 nucleotides matching TRBD1. This CDR3 spans 14 amino acids. Unmatched junction bases numbered 1, after V lost 5 bases and J lost 2 bases. Germline loops: CDR1 SGHSA, CDR2 FRNQAP. CDR3 DNA, as far as it was read: TGTGCAAGCAGCAGGACAGGGGACAACCAGGCTCCGCTT. Encoded protein: CASSRTGDNQAPL. The CDR3, in full, reads CASSRTGDNQAPLF.